The T cell receptor beta chain under discussion was sequenced for a study of Ad26.COV2.S vaccination and SARS-CoV-2 variants. Study-wide context: Intramuscular Ad26.COV2.S doses were given once or twice, 56 days apart. Findings and limits, study-wide: Vaccine recipients showed a spike-specific TCR breadth that was higher than in placebo recipients. Vaccinees reportedly had broad spike-specific CD8+ and CD4+ T cell responses.

Remarks on this clone: The antigen is undetermined.

Germline CDR1 reads LGHDT; CDR2 reads YNNKEL (reference sequence). The CDR3 totals 14 residues. V was shortened by 6 bases and J by 7 bases, with 18 bases between the two germline ends. Produced via immunoSEQ multiplex PCR; TCRdb's table is partial and in-frame only. Among fewer than 400,000 clones, about 85% were seen once, and the ten largest hold 2% to 2.5%. Treatment described: roughly 18 received Ad26.COV2.S at low or high dose, single or two shots; about 5 received placebo; per-sample allocation not given. Collection of the samples took place on day 63 after the first injection of vaccine or placebo. Ad26 vector vaccine expressed Wuhan-strain SARS-CoV-2 spike.

The sequence was obtained from a person aged 18 to 65 who received the Ad26.COV2.S COVID-19 vaccine or a placebo. The chain has TRBV3-1 (or the pseudogene TRBV3-2) and TRBJ2-5, with D possibly TRBD2 on 7 matching bases. Sequencing used peripheral blood, obtained in a trial of Ad26.COV2.S vaccine versus placebo. The CDR3 region has the DNA TGTGCCAGCAGAGAACAGGGAGGGGTTGGGACCCAGTACTTC. It translates to CASREQGGVGTQYF.